This TCR beta chain comes out of a study of response to subunit inactivated influenza vaccine. The CDR3 has 15 residues. V lost 0 bases and J lost 6, with 14 bases in between. Germline V gives CDR1 LNHNV, CDR2 YYDKDF (reference sequence). TCRdb analysed the RT-PCR reads with MiXCR anew, one entry per CDR3 protein. Of around 200,000 distinct CDR3 sequences listed, over 9.5% are singletons. The sample also formed part of further work on T cells expressing NK-cell markers. In that study: UMIs accompanied the 5'RACE template switching by which TCR beta cDNA was made. A handful of donors likewise had their CD3+CD56-NKG2C+ fraction led by these clonotypes. HCMV specificity of expanded NKG2C+ T cell clones remained unclear.

The sequencing used CD8+ T cells sorted from PBMCs, collected 11 to 12 days after vaccination. This clonotype was sampled from a man in his fifties or sixties who received an inactivated influenza vaccine. The rearrangement joins TRBV15 to TRBJ1-2; a possible D gene is TRBD1 (6 bases). The CDR3 DNA follows: TGTGCCACCAGCAGAGATCGAGGGACACTTGATGGCTACACCTTC. This codes for CATSRDRGTLDGYTF.